This T cell receptor beta chain was documented in a study of blood T cell repertoires in COVID-19. Germline loops: CDR1 SEHNR, CDR2 FQNEAQ (reference sequence). Trimming stripped 3 bases from V and 0 bases from J, with 19 bases between. There are 18 residues in the CDR3. The protocol was immunoSEQ multiplex PCR, while the TCRdb copy is restricted to in-frame clones and leaves out a portion. This table holds about 170,000 clones, roughly 93% found once. This clonotype was sampled from a young man with COVID-19, enrolled during active disease. V gene TRBV7-9 combines with J gene TRBJ2-3; TRBD1 is a possible D gene (6 bases). Sequencing was performed on peripheral blood. In nucleotides, the CDR3 is TGTGCCAGCAGCTTTCTAAGCGGACAGATCTCTAGCACAGATACGCAGTATTTT. It yields the protein CASSFLSGQISSTDTQYF.